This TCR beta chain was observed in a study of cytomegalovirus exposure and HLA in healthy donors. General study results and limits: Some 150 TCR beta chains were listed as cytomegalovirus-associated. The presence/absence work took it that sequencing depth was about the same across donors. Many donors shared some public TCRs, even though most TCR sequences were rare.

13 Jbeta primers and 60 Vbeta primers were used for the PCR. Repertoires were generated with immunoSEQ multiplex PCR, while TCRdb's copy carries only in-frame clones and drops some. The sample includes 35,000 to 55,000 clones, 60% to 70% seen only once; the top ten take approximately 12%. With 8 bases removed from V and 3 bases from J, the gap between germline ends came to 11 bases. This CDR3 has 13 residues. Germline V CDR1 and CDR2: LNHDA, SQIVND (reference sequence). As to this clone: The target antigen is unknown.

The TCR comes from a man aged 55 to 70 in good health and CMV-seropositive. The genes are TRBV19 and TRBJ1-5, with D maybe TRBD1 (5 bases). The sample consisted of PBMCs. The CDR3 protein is CASSRALNQPQHF. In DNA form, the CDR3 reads TGTGCCAGTTCCAGGGCCCTCAATCAGCCCCAGCATTTT.